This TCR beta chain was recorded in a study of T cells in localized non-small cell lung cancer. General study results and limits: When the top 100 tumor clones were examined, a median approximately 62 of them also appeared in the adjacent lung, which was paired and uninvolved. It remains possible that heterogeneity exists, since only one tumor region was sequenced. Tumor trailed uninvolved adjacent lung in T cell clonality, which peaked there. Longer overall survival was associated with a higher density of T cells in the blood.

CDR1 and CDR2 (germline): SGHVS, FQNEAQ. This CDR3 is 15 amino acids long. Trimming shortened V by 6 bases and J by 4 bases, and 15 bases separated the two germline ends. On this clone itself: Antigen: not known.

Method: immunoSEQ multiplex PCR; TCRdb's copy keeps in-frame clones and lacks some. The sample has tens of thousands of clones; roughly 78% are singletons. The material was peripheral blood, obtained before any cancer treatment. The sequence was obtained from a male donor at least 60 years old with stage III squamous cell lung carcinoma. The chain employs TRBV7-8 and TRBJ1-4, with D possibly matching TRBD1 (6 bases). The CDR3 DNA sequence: TGTGCCAGCAGATCACAGGGATTTGATAATGAAAAACTGTTTTTT. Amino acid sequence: CASRSQGFDNEKLFF.